Following are 29 T cell receptor beta chains from one sample sequenced in a study of naive and memory T cell subsets (dated by TCRdb to the late 2010s). Results the study describes overall, beyond this receptor: A few larger clonotypes were present in naive repertoires, especially CD8 naive repertoires, and these clonotypes were possibly memory cells re-expressing CD45RA.

To prepare the library, UMI-ligation and nested PCR was applied. Sequenced using an Illumina MiSeq. The beta constant-region primer consisted of an equimolar mixture of two oligonucleotides that together covered TRBC1 and TRBC2. Four rounds of PCR, combining the SP2 primer with nested alpha and beta constant-region primers, were used to amplify the ligated cDNA. Through fastp at Q25 and MiXCR, TCRdb rebuilt clones from the public reads, retaining in-frame beta chains. Each CDR3 protein gets just one entry, which takes the most common genes and DNA from the rows behind it. Recorded for this sample are around 140,000 distinct CDR3 sequences; under 25% of them occurred a single time. The ten largest account for about 0.63% of the sample. These TCRs are of unknown antigen specificity. Sequencing used naive CD8+ T cells from blood. The cell subset or site label here, explained by the study, means: naive T cells, CD45RA high CD27+. These receptors were obtained from a human donor in good health.

The rearrangement joins TRBV19 to TRBJ1-2; 8 bases fit TRBD1. The CDR3 runs to 12 residues. V lost 6 bases, J lost 5 bases, and 2 bases stayed unmatched. CDR1 and CDR2 (germline): LNHDA, SQIVND (reference sequence). The CDR3 coding sequence is TGTGCCAGTAGAAGACAGGGGTATGGCTACACCTTC. As protein: CASRRQGYGYTF. The full variable domain, with the rest looked up from reference TRBV19 and TRBJ1-2, is DGGITQSPKYLFRKEGQNVTLSCEQNLNHDAMYWYRQDPGQGLRLIYYSQIVNDFQKGDIAEGYSVSREKKESFPLTVTSAQKNPTAFYLCASRRQGYGYTFGSGTRLTVV.

Only a few counts were recorded for this clonotype. V gene TRBV7-6 combines with J gene TRBJ2-1; 10 nucleotides line up with TRBD2. The J segment lost 8 bases and the V segment lost 5 bases, leaving 9 bases of the junction unmatched. In germline, CDR1 is SGHVS, CDR2 FNYEAQ. The CDR3 consists of 15 residues. The CDR3 region is CASSILAGSRDEQFF. The CDR3 nucleotides are TGTGCCAGCAGCATACTAGCGGGGAGTCGGGATGAGCAGTTCTTC.

This rearrangement joins TRBV3-1 to TRBJ2-2; D uncertain. This CDR3 is built from 12 residues. Germline V lookup: CDR1 LGHDT, CDR2 YNNKEL (reference sequence). The ends were cut back, 0 bases at V and 5 bases at J, with 1 base in the middle. CDR3: CASSQETGELFF. The CDR3 DNA reads TGTGCCAGCAGCCAAGAGACCGGGGAGCTGTTTTTT.

The chain is built from TRBV29-1 and TRBJ2-7; the match to TRBD1 covers 10 bases. The CDR3 runs 15 residues. Germline V gives CDR1 SQVTM, CDR2 ANQGSEA. Germline trimming cut 4 bases from V and 4 bases from J; bases unmatched to any gene: 10. For the CDR3, the DNA is TGCAGCGTTGGGGGGACAGGGGCCGCCCCATACGAGCAGTACTTC. It translates to CSVGGTGAAPYEQYF.

The chain joins TRBV6-5 to TRBJ2-7, with D unresolved. Trimming removed 2 bases from V and 0 bases from J, with 5 bases in between. Germline V gene lookup returns CDR1 MNHEY and CDR2 SVGAGI. This CDR3 is 13 amino acids long. The CDR3 loop is CASSYDGSYEQYF. In DNA form, the CDR3 reads TGTGCCAGCAGTTACGACGGCTCCTACGAGCAGTACTTC.

The chain carries TRBV11-3 and TRBJ2-1, with D unclear. The CDR3 runs 13 residues. V was cut by 5 bases and J by 5 bases, with 10 bases left in between. Germline CDR1 is SGHNT and CDR2 is YENEEA. CDR3 nucleotide sequence: TGTGCCAGCAGCCCCGAGCCGGACAATGAGCAGTTCTTC. This gives the protein CASSPEPDNEQFF.

This clonotype showed up just once. This chain links TRBV6-2 or TRBV6-3 with TRBJ2-7; D unresolved. Germline values: CDR1 MNHEY, CDR2 SVGEGT. The CDR3 extends over 12 amino acids. V shed 6 bases and J shed 7 bases, with 13 bases lying between them. The CDR3 DNA reads TGTGCCAGCAGCCTCTCGCCGAGGGAGCAGTACTTC. The encoded protein is CASSLSPREQYF.

This clonotype has just a few counts. This chain connects TRBV28 to TRBJ2-2; TRBD1 matches at 8 bases. This CDR3 comprises 14 residues. CDR1 and CDR2 (germline): MDHEN, SYDVKM. Trimming removed 8 bases from V and 5 bases from J; junction bases left unmatched: 7. Here the CDR3 DNA reads TGTGCCAGCGGGCAGGGGGCTTGGACCGGGGAGCTGTTTTTT. This codes for CASGQGAWTGELFF.

The chain recombines TRBV12-3 or TRBV12-4 with TRBJ2-1, with unresolved D. Trimming took 3 bases from V and 6 from J, leaving 9 bases between them. The CDR3 runs to 13 residues. CDR3 sequence (DNA): TGTGCCAGCAGTTTGAACCCGGGCAATGAGCAGTTCTTC. This encodes CASSLNPGNEQFF.

This chain links TRBV27 with TRBJ2-7; no definite D call. CDR3 length: 11 amino acids. Germline CDR1 reads MNHEY; CDR2 reads SMNVEV (reference sequence). V was clipped by 10 bases and J by 7 bases, with 14 bases between them. The CDR3 spells CATGLLGEQYF. The CDR3, as DNA: TGTGCCACCGGCCTCCTGGGGGAGCAGTACTTC.

The genes are TRBV28 and TRBJ2-3, with D perhaps matching TRBD1 or TRBD2 (5 bases each). This CDR3 is 12 amino acids long. Deletions cut 6 bases from V and 11 bases from J, with 15 bases between. Germline V gene sequence: CDR1 MDHEN, CDR2 SYDVKM. CDR3 sequence (DNA): TGTGCCAGCAGGCCCGGGACCTCGAAGCAGTATTTT. This sequence encodes CASRPGTSKQYF. The variable domain in full, with the rest retrieved from reference TRBV28 and TRBJ2-3, is DVKVTQSSRYLVKRTGEKVFLECVQDMDHENMFWYRQDPGLGLRLIYFSYDVKMKEKGDIPEGYSVSREKKERFSLILESASTNQTSMYLCASRPGTSKQYFGPGTRLTVL.

The CDR3, as DNA: TGCGCCAGCAGCCAAGATGACAGGAGCAATCAGCCCCAGCATTTT. This translates into CASSQDDRSNQPQHF. The gene calls are TRBV4-1 and TRBJ1-5, with D maybe TRBD1 (6 bases). Germline V gene sequence: CDR1 MGHRA, CDR2 YSYEKL. With 0 bases removed from V and 1 base from J, the gap between germline ends came to 7 bases. The CDR3 length is 15 residues.

This chain joins TRBV30 and TRBJ1-3; D call uncertain. CDR3 length: 13 amino acids. The ends were cut back, 3 bases at V and 6 bases at J, with 12 bases in the middle. Germline assignment: CDR1 GTSNPN and CDR2 SVGIG (reference sequence). This chain's CDR3 is CAWSLAALNTIYF. In DNA form, the CDR3 reads TGTGCCTGGAGCCTTGCGGCTTTAAACACCATATATTTT.

This clonotype appeared a few times. The chain has TRBV27 and TRBJ2-7; TRBD2 aligns across 10 bases. Looked up from germline, CDR1 is MNHEY and CDR2 is SMNVEV (reference sequence). J was trimmed by 7 bases and V by 7 bases; bases with no gene match: 7. The CDR3 is 13 amino acids. The CDR3 DNA is TGTGCCAGCAAGGGGACTAGCGTTTTGGAGCAGTACTTC. It encodes CASKGTSVLEQYF.

The table lists this clonotype with a few counts. V usage is TRBV7-8 and J usage is TRBJ2-7, with D possibly being TRBD1 (6 bases). Trimming took off 5 bases at V and 4 bases at J, with 12 bases between the two ends. This CDR3 is built from 13 residues. CDR1 is SGHVS and CDR2 is FQNEAQ in the germline V gene. CDR3 bases: TGTGCCAGCAGCCCTTACAGGGATTACGAGCAGTACTTC. It is translated as CASSPYRDYEQYF.

The chain employs TRBV28 and TRBJ2-1; 7 positions match TRBD2. The CDR3 covers 15 residues. The germline CDR1 and CDR2 sequences are MDHEN and SYDVKM. Trimming at V came to 3 bases and at J to 8 bases, leaving 10 bases not matched to a gene. CDR3 residues: CASSFGLAARDEQFF. CDR3 in DNA: TGTGCCAGCAGTTTCGGTCTAGCGGCTCGCGATGAGCAGTTCTTC.

This clonotype was found many times. CDR3 bases: TGTGCCAGCAGTGGGGACAGAGCCTACGAGCAGTACTTC. Its translation is CASSGDRAYEQYF. This chain links TRBV12-3 or TRBV12-4 with TRBJ2-7; 7 nucleotides line up with TRBD1. Trimming cost V 5 bases and J 2 bases; bases outside gene matches: 3. CDR3 size: 13 residues.

This clonotype was seen at least ten times. This sequence joins TRBV25-1 and TRBJ2-7, with a weak D call TRBD1 (6 bases). The CDR3 extends over 16 amino acids. Trimming removed 1 base from V and 4 bases from J, with 17 bases in between. Germline V gene data show CDR1 as MGHDK and CDR2 as SYGVNS. DNA of the CDR3: TGTGCCAGCAGTGAATGGGGTCCGAAGGGGACATACGAGCAGTACTTC. This encodes CASSEWGPKGTYEQYF.

This chain joins TRBV7-6 and TRBJ2-1; the D gene is possibly TRBD2 (5 bases). Germline CDR1 is SGHVS and CDR2 is FNYEAQ. V was shortened by 1 base and J by 0 bases, with 13 bases between the two germline ends. There are 17 residues in the CDR3. For the CDR3, the DNA is TGTGCCAGCAGCTTAGTTTTAGCGAGGAGCTCCTACAATGAGCAGTTCTTC. Protein product: CASSLVLARSSYNEQFF.

This clonotype was seen only a few times. The CDR3 reads CASSQEGSQETQYF. DNA of the CDR3: TGTGCCAGCAGCCAAGAGGGCAGCCAAGAGACCCAGTACTTC. The chain recombines TRBV3-1 with TRBJ2-5; D remains ambiguous. This CDR3 has 14 residues. With 0 bases removed from V and 1 base from J, the gap between germline ends came to 6 bases. CDR1 is LGHDT and CDR2 is YNNKEL in the germline V gene (reference sequence).

There are a few counts of this clonotype. The chain employs TRBV4-1 and TRBJ2-1, with a possible D match to TRBD1 (7 bases). With 1 base removed from V and 10 bases from J, the gap between germline ends came to 14 bases. This CDR3 spans 14 amino acids. Germline V CDR1 and CDR2: MGHRA, YSYEKL. CDR3 amino acids: CASSQVGGGDEQFF. For the CDR3, the DNA is TGCGCCAGCAGCCAAGTCGGAGGGGGCGACGAGCAGTTCTTC.

In DNA, the CDR3 is TGTGCCAGCAGTTCCCGGGGACTAGCGGGGAACTACGAGCAGTACTTC. As protein: CASSSRGLAGNYEQYF. J is TRBJ2-7 and V is TRBV6-5; 13 nucleotides match TRBD2. CDR1 and CDR2 (germline): MNHEY, SVGAGI. CDR3 size: 16 residues. J was trimmed by 3 bases and V by 4 bases; bases with no gene match: 6.

The chain has TRBV4-3 and TRBJ2-3; D is uncertain. This CDR3 contains 13 residues. Germline V gene data show CDR1 as LGHNA and CDR2 as YSLEER. Trimming pared 0 bases from V and 5 bases from J, leaving 6 bases between. The CDR3 DNA follows: TGCGCCAGCAGCCAAGAGTGGGGAGATACGCAGTATTTT. Translating gives CASSQEWGDTQYF.

This chain uses TRBV7-6 with TRBJ2-3, with 13 bases matching TRBD2. The germline CDR1 and CDR2 sequences are SGHVS and FNYEAQ. This CDR3 is built from 17 residues. Trimming took 4 bases from V and 6 from J; bases not matched to a gene: 10. DNA for the CDR3: TGTGCCAGCAGCTCTACAACGACTAGCGGGAGGTTGGATACGCAGTATTTT. As protein: CASSSTTTSGRLDTQYF.

This chain connects TRBV13 to TRBJ2-3; D is unresolved. Germline values: CDR1 PRHDT, CDR2 FYEKMQ (reference sequence). This CDR3 has 14 amino acids. V was clipped by 0 bases and J by 6 bases, with 10 bases between them. In DNA, the CDR3 is TGTGCCAGCAGCTTAGGCTCCCCCCCGGATACGCAGTATTTT. It specifies CASSLGSPPDTQYF. Supplemented by reference TRBV13 and TRBJ2-3, the full variable domain reads AAGVIQSPRHLIKEKRETATLKCYPIPRHDTVYWYQQGPGQDPQFLISFYEKMQSDKGSIPDRFSAQQFSDYHSELNMSSLELGDSALYFCASSLGSPPDTQYFGPGTRLTVL.

This clonotype was counted between two and nine times. CDR3 region: CASSSTGNQPQHF. In DNA form, the CDR3 reads TGTGCCAGCAGCAGTACAGGGAATCAGCCCCAGCATTTT. This chain joins TRBV27 and TRBJ1-5; weak D call: TRBD1 (6 bases). Germline CDR1 reads MNHEY; CDR2 reads SMNVEV (reference sequence). The V and J ends lost 6 bases and 4 bases respectively, with 10 bases between them. This CDR3 has 13 amino acids.

The J gene is TRBJ1-1, the V gene TRBV27, with TRBD1 as a possible D gene (5 bases). The germline V and J ends were trimmed by 4 bases and 1 base, with 16 bases remaining between them. The CDR3 totals 16 residues. Germline V gives CDR1 MNHEY, CDR2 SMNVEV (reference sequence). The CDR3, as DNA: TGTGCCAGCAGTTCGAGGGACCTCGACCCGAACACTGAAGCTTTCTTT. Residues: CASSSRDLDPNTEAFF.

This clonotype has just a few counts. The chain uses TRBV12-3 or TRBV12-4 and TRBJ2-3; 12 bases are shared with TRBD2. The length of the CDR3 is 16 residues. V was clipped by 5 bases and J by 5 bases; unmatched bases: 8. The CDR3 is CASSTRTSGILDTQYF. In nucleotides, the CDR3 is TGTGCCAGCAGTACCAGGACTAGCGGGATTTTAGATACGCAGTATTTT.

This clonotype occurred a few times. This chain uses TRBV10-2 with TRBJ2-1, with D perhaps TRBD2 (6 bases). Germline V lookup: CDR1 WSHSY, CDR2 SAAADI. This CDR3 comprises 15 residues. The germline V and J ends were trimmed by 6 bases and 0 bases, with 12 bases remaining between them. CDR3 region: CASRGGLSSYNEQFF. The CDR3 DNA reads TGCGCCAGCAGGGGAGGACTAAGCTCCTACAATGAGCAGTTCTTC.